This T cell receptor beta chain was sequenced in a study of blood T cell repertoires in COVID-19. For the study at large: Italy, Spain and the United States were the sources of the convalescent and acute COVID-19 samples. The analysed material was cDNA or gDNA that came from T cells, B-cell-depleted T cells, or PBMCs.

Authors' data handling: Estimated nucleated cell counts came from reference gene primer amplification. The assay was immunoSEQ multiplex PCR, and TCRdb's table has in-frame clones only and misses some. The V and J calls and the clone size are those of that table, but D and trimming were determined from the DNA. The repertoire includes tens of thousands of clones, over 75% of them detected once, and about 7% sits in the top ten. Germline lookup yields CDR1 SGHTA and CDR2 FQGNSA. The CDR3 is 14 residues long. V dropped 2 bases and J dropped 4 bases, with 11 bases sitting between them. The sequence was obtained from a human donor in a cohort sampled during active COVID-19. This chain connects TRBV7-2 to TRBJ1-2, with no clear D. The specimen sequenced was peripheral blood. The DNA for the CDR3 is TGTGCCAGCAGCTTACAGGTGTTGGGCTATGGCTACACCTTC. It is translated as CASSLQVLGYGYTF.